This T cell receptor (beta chain) originates from a study of blood T cell repertoires in COVID-19. This clone showed up just once. Measured with immunoSEQ multiplex PCR; TCRdb has only the in-frame clones, and not every one. This sample has under 400,000 clones, with about nine tenths found just once. The sequence derives from a woman aged 55 to 70 with COVID-19, enrolled during active disease. Sequencing was performed on peripheral blood.

This CDR3 is CATSRSGETGNEQFF. CDR3 coding DNA: TGTGCCACCAGCCGTAGCGGGGAGACAGGCAATGAGCAGTTCTTC. The chain joins TRBV15 to TRBJ2-1, with 8 bases lining up with TRBD2. The CDR3 contains 15 residues. Germline V CDR1 and CDR2: LNHNV, YYDKDF (reference sequence). V shed 5 bases, J shed 6 bases, and the junction held 9 bases outside the gene matches.